A single sample gave rise to the 12 T cell receptor beta chains below, sequenced in a study of T-cell memory formation after mild COVID-19 listed by TCRdb under 2021. Libraries were made using 5' RACE. The reads were generated on an Illumina NovaSeq 6000. Clones were called with MiXCR by TCRdb after fastp trimmed the public reads at Q25, and only in-frame beta chains were retained. Rows matching on CDR3 protein sequence are summarized as one entry with the most common DNA and genes. In this sample the table shows a few hundred thousand distinct CDR3 sequences, 20% to 25% of which occur a single time. The top ten constitute about 21% of the sample. Sequenced sample: PBMCs or a T cell subset sorted from them (not recorded which). The receptor source for this set is a man between 18 and 29 years old who had mild COVID-19 (a few samples of this study predate the infection). The sample titles of this study are shuffled in the database, so cell type and time point are left out; the donor was told from shared clones.

This clonotype turned up a few times. This chain links TRBV6-5 with TRBJ2-4, with a weak D call TRBD2 (5 bases). The CDR3 has 14 amino acids. Germline V lookup: CDR1 MNHEY, CDR2 SVGAGI. The V and J ends lost 2 bases and 7 bases respectively, with 12 bases between them. This chain's CDR3 is CASSYVAGGNIQYF. The CDR3 nucleotides are TGTGCCAGCAGTTACGTGGCAGGCGGGAACATTCAGTACTTC.

This chain links TRBV4-3 with TRBJ1-1, with D perhaps matching TRBD1 (5 bases). CDR1 is LGHNA, CDR2 YSLEER, per germline. The germline V and J ends were trimmed by 0 bases and 11 bases, with 19 bases remaining between them. The CDR3 covers 15 residues. CDR3 region: CASSQEGGRGGAAFF. CDR3 in DNA: TGCGCCAGCAGCCAAGAAGGAGGGAGGGGCGGAGCCGCTTTCTTT.

Only a few counts were recorded for this clonotype. The V gene is TRBV14, the J gene TRBJ2-3; 9 bases align to TRBD1. From germline, CDR1 is SGHDN and CDR2 FVKESK. The J segment lost 8 bases and the V segment lost 4 bases, leaving 10 bases of the junction unmatched. CDR3 length equals 15 residues. The CDR3 reads CASSPGQGFTGTQYF. The CDR3 bases are TGTGCCAGCAGCCCGGGACAGGGTTTTACGGGTACGCAGTATTTT.

The rearrangement uses TRBV27 and TRBJ2-5; TRBD1 is a possible D gene (5 bases). The CDR3 contains 13 residues. From germline, CDR1 is MNHEY and CDR2 SMNVEV (reference sequence). Trimming shortened V by 3 bases and J by 4 bases, and 9 bases separated the two germline ends. The CDR3 loop reads CASSFDQGETQYF. In DNA, the CDR3 is TGTGCCAGCAGTTTCGACCAGGGAGAGACCCAGTACTTC.

This rearrangement joins TRBV3-1 to TRBJ1-1; 7 bases agree with TRBD1. The CDR3 spans 15 residues. Germline trimming cut 4 bases from V and 1 base from J; bases unmatched to any gene: 6. Germline CDR1 reads LGHDT; CDR2 reads YNNKEL (reference sequence). The chain's CDR3 is CASSLGAGGNTEAFF. DNA for the CDR3: TGTGCCAGCAGCCTCGGGGCAGGGGGGAACACTGAAGCTTTCTTT.

This clonotype was detected a few times. This rearrangement joins TRBV9 to TRBJ1-6; D is unresolved. Germline V CDR1 and CDR2: SGDLS, YYNGEE. The V and J ends lost 2 bases and 7 bases respectively, with 7 bases between them. This CDR3 is built from 13 residues. The CDR3 nucleotides are TGTGCCAGCAGCGTGCGACTGAATTCACCCCTCCACTTT. Translation gives CASSVRLNSPLHF.

This clonotype was counted a few times. The chain joins TRBV3-1 to TRBJ2-5; D is unresolved. The length of the CDR3 is 15 residues. Trimming took 2 bases from V and 7 from J, leaving 17 bases between them. Germline V gives CDR1 LGHDT, CDR2 YNNKEL (reference sequence). The CDR3 region has the DNA TGTGCCAGCAGCCAACGGGTTTCATCTGCAGGGACCCAGTACTTC. Translated: CASSQRVSSAGTQYF.

This clonotype occurred once. The CDR3 DNA sequence: TGCAGTGCAACGACAGGGTTTCTCAATCAGCCCCAGCATTTT. Translated: CSATTGFLNQPQHF. The chain combines TRBV20-1 with TRBJ1-5; 7 bases are a match to TRBD1. V shed 6 bases, J shed 3 bases, and the junction held 8 bases outside the gene matches. CDR3 length: 14 amino acids. Germline V gene sequence: CDR1 DFQATT, CDR2 SNEGSKA (reference sequence).

The rearrangement uses TRBV11-1 and TRBJ2-7; 11 nucleotides match TRBD2. V was pared by 5 bases and J by 3 bases, with 15 bases of the junction left unmatched. This CDR3 comprises 18 residues. CDR1 and CDR2 from the germline V gene are SGHAT and FQDESV (reference sequence). CDR3 protein: CASSEFPAPSGGRYEQYV. The CDR3 DNA reads as TGTGCCAGCAGCGAATTTCCGGCCCCTAGCGGGGGGCGCTACGAGCAGTACGTC.

The chain carries TRBV5-5 and TRBJ2-3, with TRBD1 matching over 8 bases. The CDR3 contains 15 residues. V trimming: 2 bases; J trimming: 3 bases; junction bases outside the gene matches: 5. CDR1 and CDR2 (germline): SGHKS, YYEKEE (reference sequence). The CDR3 reads CASSFPTGGTDTQYF. The CDR3 DNA reads as TGTGCCAGCAGCTTCCCAACAGGGGGTACAGATACGCAGTATTTT.

The rearrangement uses TRBV2 and TRBJ1-1, with unresolved D. The CDR3 is 13 residues long. Trimming took off 6 bases at V and 1 base at J, with 9 bases between the two ends. The V gene's germline CDR1 is SNHLY and CDR2 FYNNEI. The DNA for the CDR3 is TGTGCCAGCAGCCCCGACTCGAACACTGAAGCTTTCTTT. Protein: CASSPDSNTEAFF.

The V and J genes are TRBV20-1 and TRBJ1-3, with D possibly matching TRBD1 (5 bases). The germline CDR1 and CDR2 sequences are DFQATT and SNEGSKA (reference sequence). The CDR3 covers 12 residues. V dropped 3 bases and J dropped 4 bases, with 7 bases sitting between them. This CDR3 reads CSASWGGNTIYF. CDR3 bases: TGCAGTGCTAGCTGGGGGGGAAACACCATATATTTT.